This T cell receptor (beta chain) is drawn from a study of cytomegalovirus exposure and HLA in healthy donors. Regarding the study as a whole: A few CMV-associated chains were confirmed in vitro to be specific for CMV antigens. Most of the TCR beta V segments (in an earlier analysis) were productive either about 87% or about 30% of the time.

The count of this clone is one. Antigen: not known. The CDR3 loop spans 12 amino acids. The germline CDR1 and CDR2 sequences are MNHEY and SMNVEV (reference sequence). The V gene lost 3 bases and the J gene lost 7 bases, with 10 bases spanning the gap. With 60 Vbeta and 13 Jbeta primers, the PCR was carried out. The method was immunoSEQ multiplex PCR; TCRdb's version includes in-frame clones alone and lacks a portion of them. The sample lists 150,000 or so clones, around 76% seen once, with roughly 7% in the top ten. The clonotype originates from a male donor in good health and CMV-seronegative. The sequencing sample was made of PBMCs. This chain links TRBV27 with TRBJ2-7, with D perhaps matching TRBD2 (5 bases). The CDR3: CASSFRGGEQYF. For the CDR3, the DNA is TGTGCCAGCAGTTTTCGGGGTGGGGAGCAGTACTTC.